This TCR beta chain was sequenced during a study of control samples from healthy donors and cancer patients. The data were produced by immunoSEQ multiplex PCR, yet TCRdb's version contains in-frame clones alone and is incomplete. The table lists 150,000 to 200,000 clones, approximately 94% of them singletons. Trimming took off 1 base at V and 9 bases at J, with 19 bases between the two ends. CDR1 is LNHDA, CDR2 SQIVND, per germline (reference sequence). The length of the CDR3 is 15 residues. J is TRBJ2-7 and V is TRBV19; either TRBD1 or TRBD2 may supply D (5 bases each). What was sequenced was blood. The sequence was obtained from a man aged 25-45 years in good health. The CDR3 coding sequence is TGTGCCAGTAGTATAGTAGCCGGGGCCCTGGGAAGGCAGTACTTC. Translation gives CASSIVAGALGRQYF.